The sequence of this TCR beta chain was determined in a study of T cell repertoires in cytomegalovirus infection. Study results and limitations: Within the response measured ex vivo, HLA-C-restricted CMV-specific TCR beta clonotypes were dominant. Adding up the frequency of public TCR beta families identified people who carried CMV plus the relevant HLA.

Trimming took off 0 bases at V and 2 bases at J, with 10 bases between the two ends. Germline CDR1 DFQATT, CDR2 SNEGSKA (reference sequence). The CDR3 has 14 residues. About this clonotype: Its matching antigen is unknown.

TCRdb ran MiXCR on the reads and lists one entry per CDR3 protein. Here the sample spans approximately 500,000 distinct CDR3 sequences, around 11% being singletons. The chain recombines TRBV20-1 with TRBJ1-1; D unclear. The clonotype originates from a human donor in good health (CMV status not recorded). Some clones in this sample may be carry-over from other donors' samples. Sequenced sample: PBMCs. In nucleotides, the CDR3 is TGCAGTGCTAGAGACCTTAGGGTAAACACTGAAGCTTTCTTT. This gives the protein CSARDLRVNTEAFF.